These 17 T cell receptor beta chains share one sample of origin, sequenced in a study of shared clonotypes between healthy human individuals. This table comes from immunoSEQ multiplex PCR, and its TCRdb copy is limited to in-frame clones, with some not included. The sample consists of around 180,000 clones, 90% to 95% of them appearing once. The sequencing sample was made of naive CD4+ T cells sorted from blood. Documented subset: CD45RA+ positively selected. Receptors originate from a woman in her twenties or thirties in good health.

This CDR3 is CASRPGGQVPYEQYF. The CDR3 region has the DNA TGTGCCAGCAGGCCCGGTGGACAGGTCCCCTACGAGCAGTACTTC. The chain is built from TRBV6-5 and TRBJ2-7; 7 nucleotides align to TRBD1. V lost 6 bases to trimming and J lost 2 bases; unmatched junction nucleotides: 10. Germline lookup yields CDR1 MNHEY and CDR2 SVGAGI. CDR3 length: 15 amino acids.

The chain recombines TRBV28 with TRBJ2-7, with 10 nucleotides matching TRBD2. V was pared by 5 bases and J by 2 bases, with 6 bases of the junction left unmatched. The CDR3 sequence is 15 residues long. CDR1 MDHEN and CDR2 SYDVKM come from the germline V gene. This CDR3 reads CASSPPLAGAYEQYF. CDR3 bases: TGTGCCAGCAGTCCCCCGCTAGCGGGAGCCTACGAGCAGTACTTC.

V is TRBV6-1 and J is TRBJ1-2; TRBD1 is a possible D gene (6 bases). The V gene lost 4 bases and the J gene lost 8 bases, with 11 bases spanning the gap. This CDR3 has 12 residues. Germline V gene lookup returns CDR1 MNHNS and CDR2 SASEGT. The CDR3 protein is CASSGAGEGYTF. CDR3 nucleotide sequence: TGTGCCAGCAGTGGGGCAGGGGAGGGCTACACCTTC.

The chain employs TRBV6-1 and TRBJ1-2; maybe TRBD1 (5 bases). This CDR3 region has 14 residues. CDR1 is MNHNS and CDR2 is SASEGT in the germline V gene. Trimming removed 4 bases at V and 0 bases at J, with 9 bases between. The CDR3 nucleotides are TGTGCCAGCAGTGTCTGGGGCGCTAACTATGGCTACACCTTC. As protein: CASSVWGANYGYTF.

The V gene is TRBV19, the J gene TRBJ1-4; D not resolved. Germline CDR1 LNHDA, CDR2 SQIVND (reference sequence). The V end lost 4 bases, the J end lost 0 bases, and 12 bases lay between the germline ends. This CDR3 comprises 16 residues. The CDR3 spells CASSSARTATNEKLFF. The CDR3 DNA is TGTGCCAGTAGTAGTGCCCGGACGGCAACTAATGAAAAACTGTTTTTT.

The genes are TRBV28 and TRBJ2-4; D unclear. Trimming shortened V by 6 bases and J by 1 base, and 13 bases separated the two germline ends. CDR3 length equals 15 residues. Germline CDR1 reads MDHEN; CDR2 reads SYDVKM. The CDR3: CASRGWAPAKNIQYF. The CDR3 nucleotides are TGTGCCAGCAGAGGGTGGGCCCCGGCCAAAAACATTCAGTACTTC.

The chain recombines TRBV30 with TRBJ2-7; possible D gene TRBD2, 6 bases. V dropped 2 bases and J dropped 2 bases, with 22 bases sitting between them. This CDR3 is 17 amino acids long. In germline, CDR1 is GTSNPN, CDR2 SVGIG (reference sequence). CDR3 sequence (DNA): TGTGCCTGGAGTACACGCCTAGCGATCGTGGGCCCCTACGAGCAGTACTTC. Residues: CAWSTRLAIVGPYEQYF.

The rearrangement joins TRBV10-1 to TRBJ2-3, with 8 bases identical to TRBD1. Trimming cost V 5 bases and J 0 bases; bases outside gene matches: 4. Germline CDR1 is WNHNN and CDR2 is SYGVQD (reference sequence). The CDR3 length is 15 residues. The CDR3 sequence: CASSPGGLSTDTQYF. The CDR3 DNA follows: TGCGCCAGCAGTCCAGGGGGCCTGAGCACAGATACGCAGTATTTT.

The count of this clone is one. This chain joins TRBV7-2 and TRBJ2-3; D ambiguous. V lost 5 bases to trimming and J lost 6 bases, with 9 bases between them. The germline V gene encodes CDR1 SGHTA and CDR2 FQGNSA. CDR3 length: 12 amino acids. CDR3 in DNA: TGTGCCAGCAGCCGTGTCCCCGATACGCAGTATTTT. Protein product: CASSRVPDTQYF.

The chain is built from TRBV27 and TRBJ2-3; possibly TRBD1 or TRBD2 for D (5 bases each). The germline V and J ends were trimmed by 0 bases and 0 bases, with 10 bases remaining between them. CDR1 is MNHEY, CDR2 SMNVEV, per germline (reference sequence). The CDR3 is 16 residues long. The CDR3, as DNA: TGTGCCAGCAGTTTATCGACGGGACCAAGCACAGATACGCAGTATTTT. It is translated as CASSLSTGPSTDTQYF.

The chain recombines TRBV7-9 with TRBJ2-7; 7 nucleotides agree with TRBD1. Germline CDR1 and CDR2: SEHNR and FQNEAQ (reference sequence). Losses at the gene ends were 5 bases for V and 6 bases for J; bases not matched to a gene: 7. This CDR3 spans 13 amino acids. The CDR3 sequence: CASSPPTGTEQYF. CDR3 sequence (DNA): TGTGCCAGCAGCCCCCCGACAGGGACCGAGCAGTACTTC.

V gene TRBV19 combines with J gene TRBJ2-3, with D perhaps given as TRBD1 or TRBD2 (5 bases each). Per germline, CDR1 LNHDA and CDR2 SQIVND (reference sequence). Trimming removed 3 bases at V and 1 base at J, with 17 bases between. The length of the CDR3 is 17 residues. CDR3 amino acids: CASSIPREIRGTDTQYF. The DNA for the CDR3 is TGTGCCAGTAGTATTCCCAGGGAGATTCGAGGCACAGATACGCAGTATTTT.

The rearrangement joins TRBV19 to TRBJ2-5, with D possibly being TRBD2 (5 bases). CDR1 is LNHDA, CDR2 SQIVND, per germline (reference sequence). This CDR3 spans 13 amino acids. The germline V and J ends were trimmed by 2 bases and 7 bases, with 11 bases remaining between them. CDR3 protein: CASSINGRGTQYF. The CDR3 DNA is TGTGCCAGTAGTATAAATGGCCGGGGGACCCAGTACTTC.

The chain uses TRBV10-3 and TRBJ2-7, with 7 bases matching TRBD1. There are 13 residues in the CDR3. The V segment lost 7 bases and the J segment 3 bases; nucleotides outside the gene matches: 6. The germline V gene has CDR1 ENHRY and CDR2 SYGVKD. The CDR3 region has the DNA TGTGCCATCAAAGGGACAGAGGACTACGAGCAGTACTTC. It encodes CAIKGTEDYEQYF.

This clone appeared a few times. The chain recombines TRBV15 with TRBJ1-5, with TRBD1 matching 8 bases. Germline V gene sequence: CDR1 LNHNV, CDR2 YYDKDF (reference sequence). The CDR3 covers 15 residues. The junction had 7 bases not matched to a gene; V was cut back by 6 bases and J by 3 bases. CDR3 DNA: TGTGCCACCAGATCCAGGACAGGGTCCAATCAGCCCCAGCATTTT. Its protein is CATRSRTGSNQPQHF.

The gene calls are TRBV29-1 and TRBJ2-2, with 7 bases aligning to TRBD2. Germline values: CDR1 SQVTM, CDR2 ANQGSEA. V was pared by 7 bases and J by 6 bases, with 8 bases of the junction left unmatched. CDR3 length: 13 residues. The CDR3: CSGRGLAAGELFF. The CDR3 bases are TGCAGCGGACGAGGGCTAGCGGCCGGGGAGCTGTTTTTT.

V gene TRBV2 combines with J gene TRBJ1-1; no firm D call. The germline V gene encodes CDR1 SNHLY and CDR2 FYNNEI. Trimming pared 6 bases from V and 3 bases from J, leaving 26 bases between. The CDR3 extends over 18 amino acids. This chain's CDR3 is CASSPPVIRLIGDTEAFF. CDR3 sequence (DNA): TGTGCCAGCAGCCCCCCGGTTATAAGGTTGATTGGCGACACTGAAGCTTTCTTT.